A single sample gave rise to the 26 T cell receptor beta chains below, sequenced in a study of vaccination effects on CD4 cells after COVID-19. Investigators separated out CD4+ T cells once 10 days of culture had passed. The person had a PCR-confirmed SARS-CoV-2 infection during March to December 2020. Subjects were given two BNT162b2 or mRNA-1273 vaccine doses. These receptors' antigens are unknown. Sequencing was performed with immunoSEQ multiplex PCR; in TCRdb, only in-frame clones are kept and a portion is missing. The data hold some 40,000 clones, with 76% observed a single time. Material: CD4+ T cells from PBMCs cultured without peptide, obtained after COVID-19 vaccination. Receptors were obtained from a human donor who had a prior SARS-CoV-2 infection.

This chain uses TRBV2 with TRBJ2-4, with 8 bases matching TRBD2. CDR3 size: 13 residues. Germline-derived CDR1 and CDR2 are SNHLY and FYNNEI. The V and J ends lost 7 bases and 7 bases, in that order; junction bases with no gene match: 6. CDR3 sequence reads: CASNSGLDNIQYF. The CDR3 region has the DNA TGTGCCAGCAACTCGGGACTAGACAACATTCAGTACTTC.

The sample holds a few counts of this clone. A read error may produce the germline difference seen at one junction end. The rearrangement links TRBV7-7 to TRBJ2-2, with no clear D. This CDR3 contains 14 residues. The germline CDR1 and CDR2 sequences are SSHAT and FNYEAQ (reference sequence). In DNA, the CDR3 is TGTGCTAGCAGTCGGCAGGTGAACACCGGGGAGCTGTTTTTT. It yields the protein CASSRQVNTGELFF.

The V call is TRBV5-4, the J call TRBJ2-2, with 7 bases identical to TRBD2. CDR3 length: 17 amino acids. The trim removed 4 bases at V and 4 bases at J, leaving 13 bases unmatched. Germline loops: CDR1 SGHNT, CDR2 YYREEE (reference sequence). CDR3 loop: CASSPGGGLGPTGELFF. The CDR3 coding sequence is TGTGCCAGCAGCCCCGGTGGAGGACTAGGGCCCACCGGGGAGCTGTTTTTT.

The chain uses TRBV11-3 and TRBJ1-2; 7 positions match TRBD1. Trimming cost V 5 bases and J 7 bases; bases outside gene matches: 10. Germline CDR1 is SGHNT and CDR2 is YENEEA. CDR3 length equals 14 residues. This chain's CDR3 is CASSGKGDRGGYTF. The CDR3 region has the DNA TGTGCCAGCAGCGGAAAGGGGGACAGAGGTGGCTACACCTTC.

The genes are TRBV4-2 and TRBJ2-3; D might be TRBD2 (7 bases). The CDR3 consists of 16 residues. CDR1 and CDR2 from the germline V gene are LGHNA and YNFKEQ. The ends were cut back, 4 bases at V and 0 bases at J, with 14 bases in the middle. DNA for the CDR3: TGTGCCAGCAGCCTGTCTCGGGGGGCTAGCACAGATACGCAGTATTTT. This translates into CASSLSRGASTDTQYF.

This clone was detected only a few times. The chain uses TRBV6-5 and TRBJ2-7; the D is unclear. Germline-derived CDR1 and CDR2 are MNHEY and SVGAGI. This CDR3 has 12 residues. Trimming stripped 5 bases from V and 3 bases from J, with 8 bases between. CDR3 in amino acids: CASSRGVYEQYF. The CDR3 DNA is TGTGCCAGCAGTCGTGGAGTCTACGAGCAGTACTTC.

This clone was found a few times. V and J are TRBV5-1 and TRBJ2-7; TRBD1 is a possible D gene (5 bases). The V gene's germline CDR1 is SGHRS and CDR2 YFSETQ. The V end was cut by 0 bases, the J end by 2 bases, with 12 bases between. This CDR3 is built from 15 residues. For the CDR3, the DNA is TGCGCCAGCAGCTTGGCCCACGCGACAGCCTACGAGCAGTACTTC. Protein sequence: CASSLAHATAYEQYF.

V gene TRBV7-9 combines with J gene TRBJ1-2, with D uncertain. Germline lookup yields CDR1 SEHNR and CDR2 FQNEAQ (reference sequence). Trimming cost V 2 bases and J 4 bases, with 11 bases left between them. CDR3 length equals 14 residues. The CDR3 sequence is CASSLIAGSYGYTF. In nucleotides, the CDR3 is TGTGCCAGCAGCTTAATAGCAGGCAGCTATGGCTACACCTTC.

The rearrangement joins TRBV4-2 to TRBJ2-7; no definite D call. The CDR3 extends over 16 amino acids. Germline V CDR1 and CDR2: LGHNA, YNFKEQ. V was trimmed by 4 bases and J by 1 base, leaving 17 bases between them. CDR3 sequence reads: CASSLSQVTPSYEQYF. CDR3 sequence (DNA): TGTGCCAGCAGCCTCTCCCAGGTCACTCCTTCCTACGAGCAGTACTTC.

The chain recombines TRBV5-1 with TRBJ2-2; unclear D gene. The V gene lost 0 bases and the J gene lost 1 base, with 4 bases spanning the gap. Germline-derived CDR1 and CDR2 are SGHRS and YFSETQ. The CDR3 is 14 amino acids. DNA for the CDR3: TGCGCCAGCAGCTTGGAGGGGAACACCGGGGAGCTGTTTTTT. It is translated as CASSLEGNTGELFF.

This chain joins TRBV9 and TRBJ1-1; maybe TRBD1 (6 bases). Germline CDR1 and CDR2: SGDLS and YYNGEE. Trimming stripped 8 bases from V and 1 base from J, with 12 bases between. The CDR3 consists of 13 residues. In DNA form, the CDR3 reads TGTGCCAGTAACGCGGGACAGAACACTGAAGCTTTCTTT. Amino acid sequence: CASNAGQNTEAFF.

This clone was detected only a few times. The chain has TRBV7-3 and TRBJ2-2, with 8 bases matching TRBD1. The CDR3 spans 17 residues. Germline CDR1 is SGHTA and CDR2 is FQGTGA. V lost 5 bases and J lost 3; bases outside the gene matches: 11. The CDR3 spells CASSPGGGTVYTGELFF. CDR3 nucleotides: TGTGCCAGCAGCCCAGGGGGCGGGACGGTTTACACCGGGGAGCTGTTTTTT.

The chain couples TRBV5-1 to TRBJ2-5; D tentatively fits TRBD1 or TRBD2 (5 bases each). This CDR3 spans 13 amino acids. With 3 bases removed from V and 3 bases from J, the gap between germline ends came to 9 bases. Per the germline V gene, CDR1 is SGHRS and CDR2 is YFSETQ. CDR3 coding DNA: TGCGCCAGCAGCTCCGGGACGGAAGAGACCCAGTACTTC. Protein sequence: CASSSGTEETQYF.

The chain carries TRBV9 and TRBJ1-5; a possible D gene is TRBD1 (5 bases). The CDR3 spans 17 residues. CDR1 SGDLS and CDR2 YYNGEE come from the germline V gene. Trimming left V 5 bases short and J 2 bases short, with 20 bases between. CDR3 nucleotides: TGTGCCAGCAGAGGGCATGGGGGGGAAGGAGGCAATCAGCCCCAGCATTTT. Protein sequence: CASRGHGGEGGNQPQHF.

This clone was counted between two and nine times. V and J are TRBV5-8 and TRBJ1-5; D ambiguous. CDR3 length equals 13 residues. Trimming took off 1 base at V and 5 bases at J, with 7 bases between the two ends. Per germline, CDR1 SGHTS and CDR2 YDEGEE. The CDR3 is CASSLFLHQPQHF. Here the CDR3 DNA reads TGTGCCAGCAGCTTGTTCCTTCATCAGCCCCAGCATTTT.

This chain connects TRBV24-1 to TRBJ1-4; perhaps TRBD1 as D (6 bases). Germline V gene lookup returns CDR1 KGHDR and CDR2 SFDVKD. The CDR3 is 16 residues long. V lost 1 base and J 7 bases, leaving 15 bases between the germline ends. CDR3 sequence (DNA): TGTGCCACCAGTGATTTTTGGGGGGCTAAACGTGAAAAACTGTTTTTT. It encodes CATSDFWGAKREKLFF.

V is TRBV6-5 and J is TRBJ1-2; D may be TRBD1 (6 bases). The germline V gene encodes CDR1 MNHEY and CDR2 SVGAGI. Deletions cut 0 bases from V and 2 bases from J, with 13 bases between. This CDR3 has 16 residues. The CDR3 DNA is TGTGCCAGCAGTTACTCATGGGGGGGGGCAAACTATGGCTACACCTTC. Protein: CASSYSWGGANYGYTF.

J is TRBJ2-1 and V is TRBV7-8; 8 bases align to TRBD2. The CDR3 loop spans 18 amino acids. Germline assignment: CDR1 SGHVS and CDR2 FQNEAQ. After removal of 1 base from V and 4 bases from J, the junction contained 12 bases not matched to a gene. Written as DNA, the CDR3 is TGTGCCAGCAGCTTAGGGTCTAGAATCGGGGGGGCTTACAATGAGCAGTTCTTC. The encoded protein is CASSLGSRIGGAYNEQFF.

The rearrangement uses TRBV5-4 and TRBJ1-2; no clear D. The CDR3 has 13 amino acids. The germline gives CDR1 SGHNT, CDR2 YYREEE (reference sequence). V lost 1 base and J lost 4, with 8 bases in between. CDR3 residues: CASSLRVGYGYTF. DNA of the CDR3: TGTGCCAGCAGCTTGAGGGTCGGCTATGGCTACACCTTC.

The chain is built from TRBV7-9 and TRBJ2-7; TRBD2 matches 9 bases. Germline trimming cut 5 bases from V and 2 bases from J; bases unmatched to any gene: 7. Germline V gives CDR1 SEHNR, CDR2 FQNEAQ (reference sequence). This CDR3 has 15 amino acids. The CDR3 here is CASSSRAGGPYEQYF. The CDR3 bases are TGTGCCAGCAGCAGCCGCGCGGGGGGGCCCTACGAGCAGTACTTC. Combining the CDR3 with reference TRBV7-9 and TRBJ2-7 gives the whole variable domain DTGVSQNPRHKITKRGQNVTFRCDPISEHNRLYWYRQTLGQGPEFLTYFQNEAQLEKSRLLSDRFSAERPKGSFSTLEIQRTEQGDSAMYLCASSSRAGGPYEQYFGPGTRLTVT.

The table lists this clone with a few counts. The V call is TRBV2, the J call TRBJ2-7; 7 nucleotides agree with TRBD1. The V gene end was trimmed by 7 bases and the J gene end by 3 bases; junction bases not matched to a gene: 9. The length of the CDR3 is 14 residues. Germline values: CDR1 SNHLY, CDR2 FYNNEI. CDR3 DNA sequence: TGTGCCAGCAAGCCCGGGACAGAGTACTACGAGCAGTACTTC. It specifies CASKPGTEYYEQYF.

In nucleotides, the CDR3 is TGTGCCAGCAGCTTAAATGTGGGCACCGGGGAGCTGTTTTTT. Translation gives CASSLNVGTGELFF. The chain couples TRBV5-4 to TRBJ2-2; no clear D. The germline V gene encodes CDR1 SGHNT and CDR2 YYREEE (reference sequence). CDR3 length: 14 residues. Trimming stripped 2 bases from V and 4 bases from J, with 9 bases between. Full variable domain (remainder filled in from reference TRBV5-4 and TRBJ2-2): ETGVTQSPTHLIKTRGQQVTLRCSSQSGHNTVSWYQQALGQGPQFIFQYYREEENGRGNFPPRFSGLQFPNYSSELNVNALELDDSALYLCASSLNVGTGELFFGEGSRLTVL.

This clone showed up just a few times. The rearrangement uses TRBV4-2 and TRBJ2-5, with TRBD2 identical over 7 bases. The CDR3 extends over 16 amino acids. V was clipped by 2 bases and J by 1 base; unmatched bases: 7. Looked up from germline, CDR1 is LGHNA and CDR2 is YNFKEQ. The CDR3 coding sequence is TGTGCCAGCAGCCAAACGGTAGCGGGTACCCAAGAGACCCAGTACTTC. It codes for CASSQTVAGTQETQYF.

CDR3 protein: CASRVGGDYEQYF. The CDR3 DNA follows: TGTGCCAGTAGGGTCGGAGGGGACTACGAGCAGTACTTC. The chain employs TRBV19 and TRBJ2-7, with D possibly being TRBD2 (6 bases). The length of the CDR3 is 13 residues. CDR1 and CDR2 (germline): LNHDA, SQIVND (reference sequence). Trimming stripped 6 bases from V and 3 bases from J, with 12 bases between. Complete variable domain (other parts from reference TRBV19 and TRBJ2-7): DGGITQSPKYLFRKEGQNVTLSCEQNLNHDAMYWYRQDPGQGLRLIYYSQIVNDFQKGDIAEGYSVSREKKESFPLTVTSAQKNPTAFYLCASRVGGDYEQYFGPGTRLTVT.

The chain employs TRBV5-1 and TRBJ1-2; TRBD1 matches at 8 bases. V shed 5 bases and J 4 bases; nucleotides not matched to a gene: 7. Germline V gives CDR1 SGHRS, CDR2 YFSETQ. The length of the CDR3 is 14 residues. The CDR3 region is CASRSRTGTYGYTF. The CDR3 region has the DNA TGCGCCAGCAGATCTAGGACAGGGACCTATGGCTACACCTTC.

This sequence joins TRBV7-2 and TRBJ2-3; the D is unclear. The germline CDR1 and CDR2 sequences are SGHTA and FQGNSA. Trimming cost V 3 bases and J 0 bases, with 4 bases left between them. This CDR3 comprises 13 residues. The CDR3 sequence: CASSFPSTDTQYF. CDR3 bases: TGTGCCAGCAGCTTCCCCAGCACAGATACGCAGTATTTT.